Listed here are 9 T cell receptor beta chains from one sample, sequenced in a study of OX40 agonist ivuxolimab in advanced cancers. Measured with immunoSEQ multiplex PCR; TCRdb has only the in-frame clones, and not every one. The sample comprises 30,000 to 40,000 clones, roughly 82% of which are singletons, and about 20% rests with the top ten. The specimen comprised CD4+ or CD8+ T cells sorted from blood, sampled in a trial of the OX40 agonist ivuxolimab. The receptors were gathered from an adult with an advanced solid tumor such as melanoma, head and neck, liver or kidney cancer.

The J gene is TRBJ2-7, the V gene TRBV7-3; 7 bases match TRBD1. Trimming took 5 bases from V and 1 from J; bases not matched to a gene: 2. The length of the CDR3 is 13 residues. Germline loops: CDR1 SGHTA, CDR2 FQGTGA. In DNA, the CDR3 is TGTGCCAGCAGCAAGGGACAGTCCTACGAGCAGTACTTC. This codes for CASSKGQSYEQYF. Using reference TRBV7-3 and TRBJ2-7 for the parts outside the CDR3, the full variable domain is GAGVSQTPSNKVTEKGKYVELRCDPISGHTALYWYRQSLGQGPEFLIYFQGTGAADDSGLPNDRFFAVRPEGSVSTLKIQRTERGDSAVYLCASSKGQSYEQYFGPGTRLTVT.

The V and J genes are TRBV13 and TRBJ1-4; 11 nucleotides agree with TRBD1. Looked up from germline, CDR1 is PRHDT and CDR2 is FYEKMQ (reference sequence). Germline trimming cut 6 bases from V and 7 bases from J; bases unmatched to any gene: 4. The CDR3 covers 14 residues. The CDR3 DNA reads TGTGCCAGCAGTGGGACAGGGGGGATTGAAAAACTGTTTTTT. Amino acid sequence: CASSGTGGIEKLFF. Full variable domain (outside the CDR3, taken from reference TRBV13 and TRBJ1-4): AAGVIQSPRHLIKEKRETATLKCYPIPRHDTVYWYQQGPGQDPQFLISFYEKMQSDKGSIPDRFSAQQFSDYHSELNMSSLELGDSALYFCASSGTGGIEKLFFGSGTQLSVL.

The chain has TRBV18 and TRBJ1-2, with 9 bases fitting TRBD1. Germline V CDR1 and CDR2: KGHSH, LQKENI. The V gene end was trimmed by 3 bases and the J gene end by 7 bases; junction bases not matched to a gene: 6. The CDR3 contains 14 residues. The DNA of the CDR3 is TGTGCCAGCTCACCCAGCGGGACAGGGAGTGGCTACACCTTC. Translating gives CASSPSGTGSGYTF.

The chain uses TRBV5-1 and TRBJ1-2, with TRBD1 matching 8 bases. The CDR3 is 14 amino acids. CDR1 and CDR2 from the germline V gene are SGHRS and YFSETQ. After removal of 3 bases from V and 2 bases from J, the junction contained 3 bases not matched to a gene. CDR3 in DNA: TGCGCCAGCAGCTCCACAGGGGGGAACTATGGCTACACCTTC. This encodes CASSSTGGNYGYTF.

The chain joins TRBV5-1 to TRBJ2-7; 7 bases map to TRBD2. The V gene end was trimmed by 0 bases and the J gene end by 9 bases; junction bases not matched to a gene: 12. Germline V gene data show CDR1 as SGHRS and CDR2 as YFSETQ. The CDR3 consists of 15 residues. The CDR3 reads CASSLESSGIRAQYF. The CDR3 DNA is TGCGCCAGCAGCTTGGAGTCTAGCGGAATACGAGCGCAGTACTTC.

This sequence joins TRBV6-5 and TRBJ1-5; D possibly corresponds to TRBD1 (6 bases). The CDR3 consists of 14 residues. Trimming took 4 bases from V and 5 from J, leaving 12 bases between them. The germline V gene encodes CDR1 MNHEY and CDR2 SVGAGI. The CDR3 bases are TGTGCCAGCAGTTTCTCGGACAGCGATCAGCCCCAGCATTTT. This translates into CASSFSDSDQPQHF.

The V gene is TRBV29-1, the J gene TRBJ1-1; D is uncertain. In germline, CDR1 is SQVTM, CDR2 ANQGSEA. CDR3 length: 14 amino acids. Trimming shortened V by 3 bases and J by 1 base, and 12 bases separated the two germline ends. Here the CDR3 reads CSVDSTESNTEAFF. CDR3 nucleotides: TGCAGCGTTGATAGTACAGAGTCGAACACTGAAGCTTTCTTT.

The sample holds one count of this clone. The chain couples TRBV6-4 to TRBJ1-5; 9 bases are shared with TRBD1. This CDR3 is built from 14 residues. V dropped 3 bases and J dropped 4; count of bases not matched to a gene: 1. Germline CDR1 reads MRHNA; CDR2 reads SNTAGT. CDR3 region: CASSEDRGNQPQHF. The CDR3 coding sequence is TGTGCCAGCAGTGAAGACAGGGGGAATCAGCCCCAGCATTTT.

The chain employs TRBV4-3 and TRBJ2-7; TRBD2 matches at 7 bases. Trimming cost V 3 bases and J 2 bases; bases outside gene matches: 4. This CDR3 has 14 residues. Germline V lookup: CDR1 LGHNA, CDR2 YSLEER. The CDR3 here is CASSQGAGPYEQYF. The CDR3 region has the DNA TGCGCCAGCAGCCAGGGAGCGGGGCCCTACGAGCAGTACTTC.